The present entry profiles one T cell receptor (beta chain) with its context. Its cognate antigen is unknown. V shed 7 bases and J 1 base; nucleotides not matched to a gene: 11. The CDR3 runs 16 residues. Germline loops: CDR1 SGHRS, CDR2 YFSETQ. The protocol was immunoSEQ multiplex PCR, while the TCRdb copy is restricted to in-frame clones and leaves out a portion. This table holds approximately 80,000 clones, roughly 85% found once. Both about-4-week and about-12-week second-dose recipients were combined. This specimen belongs to a study of T cell responses to AZD1222 COVID-19 vaccine. Study-wide results and limits: Repertoire sampling was restricted to post-peak T cell response timepoints. Increases in Spike-specific TCR breadth and depth were seen after two AZD1222 doses. Regions 160-218 and 743-854 held dominance among vaccine-associated CD4 TCRs, which spanned spike.

The J gene is TRBJ2-3, the V gene TRBV5-1; 8 positions agree with TRBD2. The clonotype comes from an adult who received the AZD1222 COVID-19 vaccine. The specimen comprised peripheral blood, sampled 28 days after the second AZD1222 dose. The CDR3 region has the DNA TGCGCCAGCGGCCCAGAGCGGGGGCTTGGCACAGATACGCAGTATTTT. Amino acids: CASGPERGLGTDTQYF.